This T cell receptor beta chain was observed in a study of blood T cell repertoires in COVID-19. Study details: The United States, Italy and Spain provided the acute and convalescent COVID-19 samples. In each case, the material was cDNA or gDNA derived from T cells, B-cell-depleted T cells, or PBMCs.

V lost 7 bases and J lost 3, with 18 bases in between. Germline V gene data show CDR1 as MNHEY and CDR2 as SMNVEV (reference sequence). There are 16 residues in the CDR3. Seattle researchers signed up patients amid active infection and tracked them longitudinally. Original data processing: Estimation of nucleated cell counts was performed using reference gene primer amplification. Clones were read by immunoSEQ multiplex PCR, and TCRdb kept only the in-frame ones, dropping some. V, J and clone size reflect that table, while D and trimming were determined from the DNA. The repertoire includes tens of thousands of clones, about 86% of them detected once, and approximately 6% sits in the top ten.

V and J are TRBV27 and TRBJ2-2; a possible D gene is TRBD1 (7 bases). The sequenced sample consisted of peripheral blood. The source of this sequence is a woman aged 55 to 70 with COVID-19, enrolled during active disease. The CDR3 sequence: CASTPLGRGDTGELFF. The CDR3 bases are TGTGCCAGCACCCCCCTGGGCAGGGGGGACACCGGGGAGCTGTTTTTT.